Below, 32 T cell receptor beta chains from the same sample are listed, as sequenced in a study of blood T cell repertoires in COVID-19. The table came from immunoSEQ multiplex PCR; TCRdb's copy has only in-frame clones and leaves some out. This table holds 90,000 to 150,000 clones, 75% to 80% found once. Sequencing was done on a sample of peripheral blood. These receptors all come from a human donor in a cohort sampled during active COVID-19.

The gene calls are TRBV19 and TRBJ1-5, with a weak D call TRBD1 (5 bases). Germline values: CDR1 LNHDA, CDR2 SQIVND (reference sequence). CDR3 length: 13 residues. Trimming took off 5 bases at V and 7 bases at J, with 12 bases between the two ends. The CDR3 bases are TGTGCCAGTAGTGGCGGGGGTCTCCAGCCCCAGCATTTT. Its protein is CASSGGGLQPQHF.

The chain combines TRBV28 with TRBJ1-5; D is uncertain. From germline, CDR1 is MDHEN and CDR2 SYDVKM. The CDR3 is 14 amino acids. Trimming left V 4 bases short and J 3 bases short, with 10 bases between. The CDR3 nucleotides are TGTGCCAGCAGTTCTTTGAGAGACAATCAGCCCCAGCATTTT. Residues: CASSSLRDNQPQHF.

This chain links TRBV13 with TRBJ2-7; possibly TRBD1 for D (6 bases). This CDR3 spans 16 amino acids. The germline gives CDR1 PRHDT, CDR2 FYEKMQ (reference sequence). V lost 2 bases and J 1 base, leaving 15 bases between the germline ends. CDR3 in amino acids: CASSLIGAGVSYEQYF. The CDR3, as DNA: TGTGCCAGCAGCTTAATTGGGGCAGGGGTATCCTACGAGCAGTACTTC.

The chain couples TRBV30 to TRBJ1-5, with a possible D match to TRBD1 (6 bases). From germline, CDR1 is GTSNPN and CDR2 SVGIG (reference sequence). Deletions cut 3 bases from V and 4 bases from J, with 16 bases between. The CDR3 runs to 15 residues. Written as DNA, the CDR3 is TGTGCCTGGAGCGAGGGGGTCGAGGTGAATCAGCCCCAGCATTTT. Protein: CAWSEGVEVNQPQHF.

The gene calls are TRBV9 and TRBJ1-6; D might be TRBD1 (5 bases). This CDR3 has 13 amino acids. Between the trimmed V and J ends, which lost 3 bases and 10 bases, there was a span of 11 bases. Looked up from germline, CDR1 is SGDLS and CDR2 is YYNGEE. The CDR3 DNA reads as TGTGCCAGCAGCGAAGGGGTTGGGTCACCCCTCCACTTT. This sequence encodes CASSEGVGSPLHF.

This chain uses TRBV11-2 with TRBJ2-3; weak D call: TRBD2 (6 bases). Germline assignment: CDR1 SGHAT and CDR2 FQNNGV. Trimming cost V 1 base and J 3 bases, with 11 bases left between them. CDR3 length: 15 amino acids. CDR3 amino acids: CASSLGGAGTDTQYF. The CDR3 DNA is TGTGCCAGCAGCTTAGGGGGCGCGGGGACAGATACGCAGTATTTT.

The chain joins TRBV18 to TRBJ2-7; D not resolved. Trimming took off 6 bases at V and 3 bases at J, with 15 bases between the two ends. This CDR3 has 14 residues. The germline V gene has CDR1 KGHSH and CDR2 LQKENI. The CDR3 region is CASSNPTRDYEQYF. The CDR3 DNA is TGTGCCAGCTCTAACCCGACACGAGACTACGAGCAGTACTTC.

CDR3 sequence (DNA): TGTGCCAGCAGTTTAGGGACTGGGGAATTAACTGAAGCTTTCTTT. Translated, it gives CASSLGTGELTEAFF. The gene calls are TRBV28 and TRBJ1-1, with D perhaps matching TRBD1 (5 bases). The V end lost 2 bases, the J end lost 5 bases, and 15 bases lay between the germline ends. This CDR3 is built from 15 residues. CDR1 and CDR2 from the germline V gene are MDHEN and SYDVKM.

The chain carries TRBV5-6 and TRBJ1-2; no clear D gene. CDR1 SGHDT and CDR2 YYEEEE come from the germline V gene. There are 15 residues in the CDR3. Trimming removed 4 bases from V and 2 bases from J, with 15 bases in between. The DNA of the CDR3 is TGTGCCAGCAGCCCTAGGGAGGGAAGAAACTATGGCTACACCTTC. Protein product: CASSPREGRNYGYTF.

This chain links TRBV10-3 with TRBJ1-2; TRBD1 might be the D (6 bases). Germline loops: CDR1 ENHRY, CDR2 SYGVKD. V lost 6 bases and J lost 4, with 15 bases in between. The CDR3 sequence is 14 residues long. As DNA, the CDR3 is TGTGCCATCAGCGACAGGTCCGCTGGCTATGGCTACACCTTC. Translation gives CAISDRSAGYGYTF.

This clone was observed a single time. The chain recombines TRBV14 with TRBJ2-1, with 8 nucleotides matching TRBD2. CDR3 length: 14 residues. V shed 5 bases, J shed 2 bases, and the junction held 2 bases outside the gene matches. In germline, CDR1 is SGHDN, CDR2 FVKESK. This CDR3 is CASSTGLAYNEQFF. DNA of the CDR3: TGTGCCAGCAGCACGGGACTAGCCTACAATGAGCAGTTCTTC.

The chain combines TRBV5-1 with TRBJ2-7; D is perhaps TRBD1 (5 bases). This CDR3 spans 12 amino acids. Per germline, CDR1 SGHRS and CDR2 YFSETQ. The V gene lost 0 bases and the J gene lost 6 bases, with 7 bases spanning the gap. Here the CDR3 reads CASSLGGPEQYF. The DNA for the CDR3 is TGCGCCAGCAGCTTGGGGGGCCCCGAGCAGTACTTC.

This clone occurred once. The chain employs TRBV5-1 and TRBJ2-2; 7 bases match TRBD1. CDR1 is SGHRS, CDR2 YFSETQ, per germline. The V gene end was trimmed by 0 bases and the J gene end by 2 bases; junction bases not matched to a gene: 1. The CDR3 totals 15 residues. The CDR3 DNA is TGCGCCAGCAGCTTGGGGGACAGCAACACCGGGGAGCTGTTTTTT. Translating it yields CASSLGDSNTGELFF.

CDR3 sequence reads: CASSQRAVALTYEQYF. DNA for the CDR3: TGCGCCAGCAGCCAACGCGCCGTCGCCTTAACCTACGAGCAGTACTTC. The rearrangement links TRBV4-1 to TRBJ2-7; D is ambiguous. The CDR3 is 16 residues long. Germline values: CDR1 MGHRA, CDR2 YSYEKL. V lost 2 bases to trimming and J lost 2 bases, with 16 bases between them.

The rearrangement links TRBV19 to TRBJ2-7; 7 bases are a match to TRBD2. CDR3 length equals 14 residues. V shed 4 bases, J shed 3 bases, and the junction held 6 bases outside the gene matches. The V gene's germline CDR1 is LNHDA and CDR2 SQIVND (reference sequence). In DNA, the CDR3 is TGTGCCAGTAGTACCCTAGCGGAGATCTACGAGCAGTACTTC. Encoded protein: CASSTLAEIYEQYF.

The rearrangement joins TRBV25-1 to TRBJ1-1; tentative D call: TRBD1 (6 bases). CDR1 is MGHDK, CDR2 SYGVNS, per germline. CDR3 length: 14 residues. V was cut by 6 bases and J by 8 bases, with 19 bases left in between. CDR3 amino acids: CASRTGGAAIEAFF. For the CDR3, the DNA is TGTGCCAGCAGGACGGGGGGGGCCGCCATAGAAGCTTTCTTT.

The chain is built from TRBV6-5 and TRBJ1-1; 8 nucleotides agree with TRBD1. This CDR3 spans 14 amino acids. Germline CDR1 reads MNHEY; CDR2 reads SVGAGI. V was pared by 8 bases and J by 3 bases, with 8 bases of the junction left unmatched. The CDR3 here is CASRDRSPYTEAFF. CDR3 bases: TGTGCCAGCCGGGACAGGTCCCCATACACTGAAGCTTTCTTT.

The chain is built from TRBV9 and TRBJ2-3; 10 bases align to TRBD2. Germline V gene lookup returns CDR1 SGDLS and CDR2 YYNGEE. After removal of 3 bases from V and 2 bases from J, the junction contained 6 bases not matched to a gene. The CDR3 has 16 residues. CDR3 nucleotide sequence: TGTGCCAGCAGCGCCCCACTAGCGGGGCCCACAGATACGCAGTATTTT. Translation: CASSAPLAGPTDTQYF.

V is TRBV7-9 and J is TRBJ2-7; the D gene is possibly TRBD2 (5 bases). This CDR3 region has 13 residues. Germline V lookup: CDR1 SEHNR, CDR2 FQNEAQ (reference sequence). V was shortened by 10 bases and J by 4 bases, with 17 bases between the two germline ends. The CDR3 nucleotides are TGTGCCACAGGACGTACCGAGGGATACGAGCAGTACTTC. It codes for CATGRTEGYEQYF.

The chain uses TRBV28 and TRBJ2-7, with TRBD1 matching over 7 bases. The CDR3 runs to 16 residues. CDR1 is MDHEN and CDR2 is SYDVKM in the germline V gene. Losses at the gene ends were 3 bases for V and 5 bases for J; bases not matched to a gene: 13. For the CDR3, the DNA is TGTGCCAGCAGTTTCGACCCTGCGACAGGGATCCACGAGCAGTACTTC. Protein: CASSFDPATGIHEQYF. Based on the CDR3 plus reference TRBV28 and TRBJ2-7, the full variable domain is DVKVTQSSRYLVKRTGEKVFLECVQDMDHENMFWYRQDPGLGLRLIYFSYDVKMKEKGDIPEGYSVSREKKERFSLILESASTNQTSMYLCASSFDPATGIHEQYFGPGTRLTVT.

CDR3 protein: CASSWRTSGAYEQYF. Written as DNA, the CDR3 is TGTGCCAGCAGCTGGAGGACTAGCGGTGCATACGAGCAGTACTTC. The chain employs TRBV7-8 and TRBJ2-7, with TRBD2 identical over 10 bases. CDR1 and CDR2 (germline): SGHVS, FQNEAQ. This CDR3 is 15 amino acids long. J gave up 4 bases and V 4 bases, and 7 bases lay outside the gene matches.

The CDR3 DNA sequence: TGTGCCAGCAGCTCCGGGACAGGGGGGGGTGAAAAACTGTTTTTT. Protein: CASSSGTGGGEKLFF. The V gene is TRBV13, the J gene TRBJ1-4, with 11 positions matching TRBD1. V lost 4 bases to trimming and J lost 7 bases; unmatched junction nucleotides: 5. Germline CDR1 is PRHDT and CDR2 is FYEKMQ (reference sequence). This CDR3 is built from 15 residues.

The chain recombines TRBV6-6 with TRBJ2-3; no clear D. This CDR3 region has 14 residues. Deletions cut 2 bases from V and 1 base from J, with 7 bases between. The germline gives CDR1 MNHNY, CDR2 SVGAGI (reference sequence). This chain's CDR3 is CASSYLGGTDTQYF. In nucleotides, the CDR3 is TGTGCCAGCAGTTACCTGGGCGGCACAGATACGCAGTATTTT.

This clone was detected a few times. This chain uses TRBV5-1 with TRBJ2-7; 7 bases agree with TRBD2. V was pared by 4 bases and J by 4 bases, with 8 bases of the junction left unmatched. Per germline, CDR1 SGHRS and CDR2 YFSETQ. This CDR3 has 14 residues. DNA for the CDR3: TGCGCCAGCAGCACGACGGCGGGGGTTTACGAGCAGTACTTC. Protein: CASSTTAGVYEQYF.

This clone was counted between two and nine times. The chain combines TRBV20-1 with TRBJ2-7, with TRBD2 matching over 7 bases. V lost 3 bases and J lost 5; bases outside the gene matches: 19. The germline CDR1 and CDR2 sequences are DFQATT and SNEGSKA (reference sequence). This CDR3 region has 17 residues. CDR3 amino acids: CSASSPGGSTSGNEQYF. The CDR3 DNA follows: TGCAGTGCTAGTAGTCCTGGCGGGAGCACCTCTGGAAACGAGCAGTACTTC.

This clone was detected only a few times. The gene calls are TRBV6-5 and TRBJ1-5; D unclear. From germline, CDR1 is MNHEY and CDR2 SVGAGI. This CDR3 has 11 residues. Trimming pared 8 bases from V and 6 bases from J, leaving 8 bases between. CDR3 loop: CASARSQPQHF. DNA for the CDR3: TGTGCCAGCGCTCGGAGTCAGCCCCAGCATTTT.

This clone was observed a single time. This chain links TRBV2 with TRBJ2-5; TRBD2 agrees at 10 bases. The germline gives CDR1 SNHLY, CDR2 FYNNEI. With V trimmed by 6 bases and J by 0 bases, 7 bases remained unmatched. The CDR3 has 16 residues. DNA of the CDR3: TGTGCCAGCAGGAACCTAGCGGGGGAGAACCAAGAGACCCAGTACTTC. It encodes CASRNLAGENQETQYF.

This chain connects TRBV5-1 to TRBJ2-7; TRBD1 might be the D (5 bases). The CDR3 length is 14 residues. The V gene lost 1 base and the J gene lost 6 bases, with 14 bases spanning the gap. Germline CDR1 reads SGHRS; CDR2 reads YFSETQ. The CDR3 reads CASSLNRRLSEQYF. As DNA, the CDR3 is TGCGCCAGCAGCTTGAACAGGCGGTTATCCGAGCAGTACTTC. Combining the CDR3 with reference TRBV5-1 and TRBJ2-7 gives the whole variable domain KAGVTQTPRYLIKTRGQQVTLSCSPISGHRSVSWYQQTPGQGLQFLFEYFSETQRNKGNFPGRFSGRQFSNSRSEMNVSTLELGDSALYLCASSLNRRLSEQYFGPGTRLTVT.

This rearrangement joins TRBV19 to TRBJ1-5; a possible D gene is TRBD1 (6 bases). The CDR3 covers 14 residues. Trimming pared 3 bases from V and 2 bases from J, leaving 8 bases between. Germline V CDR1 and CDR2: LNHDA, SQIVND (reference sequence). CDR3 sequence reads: CASSIWTGNQPQHF. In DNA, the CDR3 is TGTGCCAGTAGTATCTGGACAGGCAATCAGCCCCAGCATTTT.

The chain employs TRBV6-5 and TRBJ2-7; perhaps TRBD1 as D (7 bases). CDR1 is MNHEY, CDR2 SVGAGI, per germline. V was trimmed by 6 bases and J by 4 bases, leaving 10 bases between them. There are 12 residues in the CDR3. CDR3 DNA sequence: TGTGCCAGCAGCCAGGGGGGTTACGAGCAGTACTTC. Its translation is CASSQGGYEQYF.

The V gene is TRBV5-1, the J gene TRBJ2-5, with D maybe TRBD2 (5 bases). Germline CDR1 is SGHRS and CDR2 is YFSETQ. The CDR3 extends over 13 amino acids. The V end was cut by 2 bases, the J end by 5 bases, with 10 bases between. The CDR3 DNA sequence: TGCGCCAGCAGCTTAGGTGGCGGGGAGACCCAGTACTTC. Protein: CASSLGGGETQYF.

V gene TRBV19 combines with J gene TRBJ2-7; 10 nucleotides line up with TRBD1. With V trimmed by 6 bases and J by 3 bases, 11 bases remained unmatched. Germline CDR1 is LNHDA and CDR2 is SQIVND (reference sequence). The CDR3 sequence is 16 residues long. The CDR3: CASSLKGTGAFYEQYF. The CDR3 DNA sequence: TGTGCCAGTAGCCTTAAGGGGACAGGGGCTTTCTACGAGCAGTACTTC.